This T cell receptor beta chain derives from a study of T cells in localized non-small cell lung cancer. This CDR3 is 12 amino acids long. From germline, CDR1 is SNHLY and CDR2 FYNNEI. The V end was cut by 5 bases, the J end by 8 bases, with 12 bases between. Some clones are missing from TCRdb's copy, which holds only in-frame ones; the method was immunoSEQ multiplex PCR. The top ten hold roughly 20% of the sample, which has about 79,000 clones, approximately 90% seen once. The chain combines TRBV2 with TRBJ1-2; a weak D match, TRBD1 (6 bases). This receptor was obtained from a woman between 35 and 75 years old with stage I squamous cell lung carcinoma. The source was peripheral blood, collected before any cancer treatment. As DNA, the CDR3 is TGTGCCAGCAGTCTCAACAGGGAAGGCTACACCTTC. Amino acid sequence: CASSLNREGYTF.